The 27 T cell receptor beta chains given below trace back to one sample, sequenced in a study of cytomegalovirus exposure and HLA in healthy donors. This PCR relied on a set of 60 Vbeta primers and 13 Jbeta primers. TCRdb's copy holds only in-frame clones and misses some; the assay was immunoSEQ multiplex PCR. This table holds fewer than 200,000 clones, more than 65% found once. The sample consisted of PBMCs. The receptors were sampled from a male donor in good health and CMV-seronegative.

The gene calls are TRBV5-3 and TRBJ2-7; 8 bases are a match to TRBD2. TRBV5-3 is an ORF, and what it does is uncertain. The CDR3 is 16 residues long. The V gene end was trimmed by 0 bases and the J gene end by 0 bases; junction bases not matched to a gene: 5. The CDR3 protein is CARSLAGGEPSYEQYF. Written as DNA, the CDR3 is TGTGCCAGAAGCTTGGCGGGGGGGGAACCCTCCTACGAGCAGTACTTC.

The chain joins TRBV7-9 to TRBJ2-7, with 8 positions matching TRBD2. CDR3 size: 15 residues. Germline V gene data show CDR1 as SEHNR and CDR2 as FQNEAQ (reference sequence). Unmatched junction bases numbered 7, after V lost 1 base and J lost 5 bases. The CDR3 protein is CASSLVVAGRNEQYF. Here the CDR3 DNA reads TGTGCCAGCAGCTTAGTGGTAGCGGGACGGAACGAGCAGTACTTC.

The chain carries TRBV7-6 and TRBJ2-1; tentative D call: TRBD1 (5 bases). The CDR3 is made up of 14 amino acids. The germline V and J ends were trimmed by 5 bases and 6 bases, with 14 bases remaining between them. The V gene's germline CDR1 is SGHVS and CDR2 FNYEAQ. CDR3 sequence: CASSRPQGSNEQFF. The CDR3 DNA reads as TGTGCCAGCAGCCGTCCCCAGGGTAGCAATGAGCAGTTCTTC.

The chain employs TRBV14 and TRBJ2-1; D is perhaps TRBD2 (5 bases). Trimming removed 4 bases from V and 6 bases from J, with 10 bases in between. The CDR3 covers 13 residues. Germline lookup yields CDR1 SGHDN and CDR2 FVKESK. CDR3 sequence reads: CASSRWERNEQFF. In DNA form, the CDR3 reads TGTGCCAGCAGCCGTTGGGAGCGCAATGAGCAGTTCTTC.

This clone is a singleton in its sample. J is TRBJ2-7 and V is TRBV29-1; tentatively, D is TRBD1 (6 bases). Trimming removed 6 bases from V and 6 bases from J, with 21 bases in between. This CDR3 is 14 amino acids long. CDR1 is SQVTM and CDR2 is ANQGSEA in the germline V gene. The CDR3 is CSVGRGTSHVEQYF. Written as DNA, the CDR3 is TGCAGCGTCGGAAGGGGGACCTCTCACGTCGAGCAGTACTTC.

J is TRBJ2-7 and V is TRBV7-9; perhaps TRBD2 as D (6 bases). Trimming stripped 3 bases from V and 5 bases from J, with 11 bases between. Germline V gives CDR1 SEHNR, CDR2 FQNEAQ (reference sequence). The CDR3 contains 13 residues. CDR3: CASSFGGLDEQYF. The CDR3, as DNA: TGTGCCAGCAGCTTTGGAGGGCTGGACGAGCAGTACTTC.

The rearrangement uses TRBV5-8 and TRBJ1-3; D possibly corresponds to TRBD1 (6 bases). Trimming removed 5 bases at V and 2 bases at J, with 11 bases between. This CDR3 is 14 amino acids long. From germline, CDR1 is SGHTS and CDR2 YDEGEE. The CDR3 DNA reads TGTGCCAGCAGTTTACAGGGTACTGGAAACACCATATATTTT. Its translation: CASSLQGTGNTIYF.

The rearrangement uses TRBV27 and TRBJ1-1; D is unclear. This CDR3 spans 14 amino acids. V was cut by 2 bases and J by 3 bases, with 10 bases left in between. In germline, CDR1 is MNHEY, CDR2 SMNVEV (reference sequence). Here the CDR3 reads CASSLEYSDTEAFF. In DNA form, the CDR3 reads TGTGCCAGCAGTTTAGAGTACTCCGACACTGAAGCTTTCTTT.

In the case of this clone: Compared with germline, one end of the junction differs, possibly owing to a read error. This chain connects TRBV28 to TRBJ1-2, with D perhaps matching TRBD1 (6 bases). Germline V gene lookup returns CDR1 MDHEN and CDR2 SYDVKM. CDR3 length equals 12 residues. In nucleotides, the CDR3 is TGTGCCAGCAGTTTTAAAGTCGGGGGGCCCGCCTTC. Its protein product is CASSFKVGGPAF.

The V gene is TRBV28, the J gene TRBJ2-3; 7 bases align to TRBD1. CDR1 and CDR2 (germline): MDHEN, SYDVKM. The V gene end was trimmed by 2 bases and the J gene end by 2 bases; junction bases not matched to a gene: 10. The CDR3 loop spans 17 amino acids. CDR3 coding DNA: TGTGCCAGCAGTTTACCCCGGGGACAGCGCATCACAGATACGCAGTATTTT. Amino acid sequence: CASSLPRGQRITDTQYF.

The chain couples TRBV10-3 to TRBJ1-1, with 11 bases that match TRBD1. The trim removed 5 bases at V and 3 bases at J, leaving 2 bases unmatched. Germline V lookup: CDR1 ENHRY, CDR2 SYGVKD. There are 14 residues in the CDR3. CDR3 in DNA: TGTGCCATCAGTCCGGGACAGGGGGACACTGAAGCTTTCTTT. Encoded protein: CAISPGQGDTEAFF.

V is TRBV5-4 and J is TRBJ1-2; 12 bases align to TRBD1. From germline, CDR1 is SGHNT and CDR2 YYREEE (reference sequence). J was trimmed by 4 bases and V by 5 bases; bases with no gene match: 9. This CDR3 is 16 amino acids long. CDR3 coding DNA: TGTGCCAGCAGTCCACATCCGGGACAGGGGGCCTATGGCTACACCTTC. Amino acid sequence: CASSPHPGQGAYGYTF.

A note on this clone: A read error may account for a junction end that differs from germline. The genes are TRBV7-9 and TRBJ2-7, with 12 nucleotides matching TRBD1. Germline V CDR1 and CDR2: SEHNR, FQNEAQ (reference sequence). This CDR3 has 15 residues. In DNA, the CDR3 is TGTTCCAGCGTCTGGGGGACAGGGGGCGGTTACGAGCAGTACTTC. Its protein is CSSVWGTGGGYEQYF. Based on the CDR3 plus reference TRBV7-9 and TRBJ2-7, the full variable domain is DTGVSQNPRHKITKRGQNVTFRCDPISEHNRLYWYRQTLGQGPEFLTYFQNEAQLEKSRLLSDRFSAERPKGSFSTLEIQRTEQGDSAMYLCSSVWGTGGGYEQYFGPGTRLTVT.

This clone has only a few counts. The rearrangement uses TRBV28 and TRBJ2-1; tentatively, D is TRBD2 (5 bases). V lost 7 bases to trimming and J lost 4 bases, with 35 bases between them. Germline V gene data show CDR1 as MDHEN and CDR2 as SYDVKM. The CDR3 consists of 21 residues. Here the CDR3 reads CASNFHTPSFPNTRVYNEQFF. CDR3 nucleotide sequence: TGTGCCAGCAATTTCCATACACCCAGTTTTCCTAACACTAGAGTATACAATGAGCAGTTCTTC.

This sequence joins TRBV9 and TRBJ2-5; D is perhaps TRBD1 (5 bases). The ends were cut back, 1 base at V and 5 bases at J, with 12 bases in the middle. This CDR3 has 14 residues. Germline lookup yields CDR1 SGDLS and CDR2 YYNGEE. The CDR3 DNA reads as TGTGCCAGCAGCGTATCCAGGGTAGGGGAGACCCAGTACTTC. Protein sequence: CASSVSRVGETQYF.

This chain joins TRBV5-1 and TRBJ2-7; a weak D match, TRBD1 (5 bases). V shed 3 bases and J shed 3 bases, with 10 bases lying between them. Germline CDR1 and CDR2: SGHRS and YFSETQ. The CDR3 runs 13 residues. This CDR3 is CASSWARDYEQYF. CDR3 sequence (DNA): TGCGCCAGCAGCTGGGCCAGGGACTACGAGCAGTACTTC.

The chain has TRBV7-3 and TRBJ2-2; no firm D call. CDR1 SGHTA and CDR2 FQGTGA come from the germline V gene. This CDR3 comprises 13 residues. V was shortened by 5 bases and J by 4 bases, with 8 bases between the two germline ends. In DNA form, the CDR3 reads TGTGCCAGCAGCCCCCCCCGCACCGGGGAGCTGTTTTTT. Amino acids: CASSPPRTGELFF.

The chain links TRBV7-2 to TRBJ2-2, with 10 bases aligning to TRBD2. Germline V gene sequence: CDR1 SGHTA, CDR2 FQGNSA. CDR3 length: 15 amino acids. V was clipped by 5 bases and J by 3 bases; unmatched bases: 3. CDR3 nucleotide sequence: TGTGCCAGCAGCGCTAGCGGGAGACACACCGGGGAGCTGTTTTTT. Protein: CASSASGRHTGELFF.

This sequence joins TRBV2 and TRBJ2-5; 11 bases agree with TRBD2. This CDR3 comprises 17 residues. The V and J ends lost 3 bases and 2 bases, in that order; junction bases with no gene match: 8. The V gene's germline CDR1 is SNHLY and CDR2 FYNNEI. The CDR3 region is CASSDGLAGGRQETQYF. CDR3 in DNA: TGTGCCAGCAGTGATGGTCTAGCGGGGGGCCGACAAGAGACCCAGTACTTC. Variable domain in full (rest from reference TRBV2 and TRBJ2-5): EPEVTQTPSHQVTQMGQEVILRCVPISNHLYFYWYRQILGQKVEFLVSFYNNEISEKSEIFDDQFSVERPDGSNFTLKIRSTKLEDSAMYFCASSDGLAGGRQETQYFGPGTRLLVL.

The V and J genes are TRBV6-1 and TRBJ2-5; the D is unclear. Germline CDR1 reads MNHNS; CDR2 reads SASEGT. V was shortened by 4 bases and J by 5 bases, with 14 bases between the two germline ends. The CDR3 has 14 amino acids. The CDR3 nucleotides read TGTGCCAGCAGTGTTGCTATGGTCCGGGAGACCCAGTACTTC. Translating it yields CASSVAMVRETQYF.

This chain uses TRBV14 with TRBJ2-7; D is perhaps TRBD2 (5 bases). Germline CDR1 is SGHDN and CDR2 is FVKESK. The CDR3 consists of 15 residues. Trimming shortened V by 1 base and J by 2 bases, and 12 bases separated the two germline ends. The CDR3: CASSQGYTGTYEQYF. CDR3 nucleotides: TGTGCCAGCAGCCAAGGTTACACGGGGACCTACGAGCAGTACTTC.

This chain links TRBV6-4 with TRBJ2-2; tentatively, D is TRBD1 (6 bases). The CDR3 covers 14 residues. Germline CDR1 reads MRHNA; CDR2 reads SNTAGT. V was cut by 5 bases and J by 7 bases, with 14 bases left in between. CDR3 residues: CASSRMGAGGELFF. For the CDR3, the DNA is TGTGCCAGCAGTCGAATGGGGGCAGGCGGGGAGCTGTTTTTT.

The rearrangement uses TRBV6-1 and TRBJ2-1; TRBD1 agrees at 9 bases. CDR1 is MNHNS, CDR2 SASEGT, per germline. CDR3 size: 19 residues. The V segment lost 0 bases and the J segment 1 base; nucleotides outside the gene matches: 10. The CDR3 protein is CASSEALRDRDFSYNEQFF. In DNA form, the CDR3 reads TGTGCCAGCAGTGAAGCGCTCCGGGACAGGGACTTTTCCTACAATGAGCAGTTCTTC.

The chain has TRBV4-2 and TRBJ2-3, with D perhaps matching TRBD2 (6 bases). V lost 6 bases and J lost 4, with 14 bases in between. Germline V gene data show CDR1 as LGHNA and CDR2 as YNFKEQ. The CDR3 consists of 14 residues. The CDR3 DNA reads TGTGCCAGCAGTCAGGAGTGGGGGGCAGATACGCAGTATTTT. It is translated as CASSQEWGADTQYF.

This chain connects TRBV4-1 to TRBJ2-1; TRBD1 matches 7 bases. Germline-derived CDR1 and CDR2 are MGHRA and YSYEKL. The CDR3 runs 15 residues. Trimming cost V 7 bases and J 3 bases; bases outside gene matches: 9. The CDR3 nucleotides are TGCGCCAGCACCCCAGAGGGGGCCAACTACAATGAGCAGTTCTTC. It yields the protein CASTPEGANYNEQFF.

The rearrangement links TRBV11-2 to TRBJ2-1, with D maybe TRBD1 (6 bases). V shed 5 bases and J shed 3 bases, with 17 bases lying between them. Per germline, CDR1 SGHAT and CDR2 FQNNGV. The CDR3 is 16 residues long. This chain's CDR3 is CASSPTRQVRYNEQFF. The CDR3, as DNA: TGTGCCAGCAGCCCAACCCGACAGGTCCGCTACAATGAGCAGTTCTTC.

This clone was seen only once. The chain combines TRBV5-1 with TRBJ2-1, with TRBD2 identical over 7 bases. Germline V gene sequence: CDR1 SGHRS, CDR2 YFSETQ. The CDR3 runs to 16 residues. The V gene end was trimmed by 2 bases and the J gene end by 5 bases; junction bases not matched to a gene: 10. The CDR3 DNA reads TGCGCCAGCAGCTTCCCGGGCGGGAGCCCCAACAATGAGCAGTTCTTC. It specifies CASSFPGGSPNNEQFF.